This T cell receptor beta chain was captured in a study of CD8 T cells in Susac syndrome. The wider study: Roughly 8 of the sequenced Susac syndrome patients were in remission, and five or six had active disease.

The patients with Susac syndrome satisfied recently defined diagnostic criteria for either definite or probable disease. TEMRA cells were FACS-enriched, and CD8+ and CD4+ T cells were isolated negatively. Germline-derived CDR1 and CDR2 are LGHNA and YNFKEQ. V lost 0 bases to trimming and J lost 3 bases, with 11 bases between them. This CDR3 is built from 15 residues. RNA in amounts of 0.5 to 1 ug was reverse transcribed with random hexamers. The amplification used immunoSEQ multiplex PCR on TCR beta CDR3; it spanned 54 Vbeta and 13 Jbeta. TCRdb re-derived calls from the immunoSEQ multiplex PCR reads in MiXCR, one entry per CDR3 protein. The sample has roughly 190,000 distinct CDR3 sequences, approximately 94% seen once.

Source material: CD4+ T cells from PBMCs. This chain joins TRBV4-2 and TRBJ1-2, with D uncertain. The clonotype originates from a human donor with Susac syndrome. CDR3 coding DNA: TGTGCCAGCAGCCAAGATATATCGTCGGACTATGGCTACACCTTC. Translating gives CASSQDISSDYGYTF.